Described below is a single T cell receptor beta chain sequence and its context. Its matching antigen is unknown. The CDR3 extends over 13 amino acids. Trimming pared 8 bases from V and 1 base from J, leaving 11 bases between. Germline assignment: CDR1 SNHLY and CDR2 FYNNEI. One entry per CDR3 protein results from TCRdb running MiXCR on the 5' RACE reads. The repertoire holds under 550,000 distinct CDR3 sequences, with roughly 17% as singletons. The data stem from a study of T-cell memory formation after mild COVID-19. Study-level findings and limits: Clones that got smaller from day 15 to 85 had even CD4/CD8, while clones growing later tipped toward CD4+. Shrinking CD4+ clones were chiefly CM and EM; CD8+ ones were chiefly EMRA.

The TCR was taken from a man younger than 30 who had mild COVID-19 (a few samples of this study predate the infection). Cell type and time point are not known. Specimen: PBMCs or a T cell subset sorted from them (not recorded which). V is TRBV2 and J is TRBJ1-1; no clear D. As DNA, the CDR3 is TGTGCCAGCCGTTACAGCCCGAACACTGAAGCTTTCTTT. As protein: CASRYSPNTEAFF.